The 27 T cell receptor beta chains given below trace back to one sample, sequenced in a study of cytomegalovirus exposure and HLA in healthy donors. In the PCR, 60 Vbeta and 13 Jbeta primers were used. The data were produced by immunoSEQ multiplex PCR, yet TCRdb's version contains in-frame clones alone and is incomplete. The sample holds around 210,000 clones; 75% to 85% are singletons and the top ten take around 2.7%. The sequenced material came from PBMCs. The receptors here all came from a woman aged 40 to 50 in good health and CMV-seronegative.

The chain has TRBV27 and TRBJ2-1; TRBD2 aligns across 11 bases. The CDR3 loop spans 15 amino acids. Germline assignment: CDR1 MNHEY and CDR2 SMNVEV (reference sequence). Losses at the gene ends were 2 bases for V and 5 bases for J; bases not matched to a gene: 2. CDR3 in DNA: TGTGCCAGCAGTTTAACGGGACTAGCGGACAATGAGCAGTTCTTC. Translation: CASSLTGLADNEQFF.

This rearrangement joins TRBV5-1 to TRBJ1-4; 7 bases are shared with TRBD1. Germline trimming cut 4 bases from V and 3 bases from J; bases unmatched to any gene: 6. Germline V gene lookup returns CDR1 SGHRS and CDR2 YFSETQ. CDR3 length: 15 residues. The CDR3 region has the DNA TGCGCCAGCAGCCCCGAAGGGACAGCTAATGAAAAACTGTTTTTT. Encoded protein: CASSPEGTANEKLFF.

The V gene is TRBV19, the J gene TRBJ1-2; 12 nucleotides match TRBD1. V was pared by 7 bases and J by 4 bases, with 10 bases of the junction left unmatched. Per the germline V gene, CDR1 is LNHDA and CDR2 is SQIVND (reference sequence). The CDR3 is made up of 16 amino acids. The CDR3 coding sequence is TGTGCCAGTACCAACCGGGACAGGGGGCGCTTCTATGGCTACACCTTC. Translation gives CASTNRDRGRFYGYTF.

This clone turned up a few times. The V gene is TRBV29-1, the J gene TRBJ1-3; unclear D gene. Germline V gene sequence: CDR1 SQVTM, CDR2 ANQGSEA. This CDR3 has 13 amino acids. Trimming shortened V by 4 bases and J by 0 bases, and 7 bases separated the two germline ends. DNA of the CDR3: TGCAGCGTTGTCAAACTCTCTGGAAACACCATATATTTT. This codes for CSVVKLSGNTIYF. Full variable domain (outside the CDR3, taken from reference TRBV29-1 and TRBJ1-3): SAVISQKPSRDICQRGTSLTIQCQVDSQVTMMFWYRQQPGQSLTLIATANQGSEATYESGFVIDKFPISRPNLTFSTLTVSNMSPEDSSIYLCSVVKLSGNTIYFGEGSWLTVV.

The genes are TRBV4-1 and TRBJ2-2; 11 bases agree with TRBD2. Germline CDR1 is MGHRA and CDR2 is YSYEKL. Trimming removed 4 bases from V and 4 bases from J; junction bases left unmatched: 2. This CDR3 is built from 15 residues. This CDR3 is CASSLGLAATGELFF. The CDR3 DNA reads as TGCGCCAGCAGCCTGGGACTAGCGGCCACCGGGGAGCTGTTTTTT.

This clone has a handful of counts. V is TRBV11-1 and J is TRBJ2-5; TRBD1 might be the D (6 bases). Judging by the DNA end, TRBJ2-7 fits better; the J call may be wrong. This CDR3 is 14 amino acids long. Germline lookup yields CDR1 SGHAT and CDR2 FQDESV (reference sequence). Here the CDR3 reads CASSPGVVQHEQYF. In DNA form, the CDR3 reads TGTGCCAGCAGCCCAGGGGTGGTACAACACGAGCAGTACTTC.

The chain has TRBV4-1 and TRBJ2-5; 9 bases align to TRBD2. Germline CDR1 is MGHRA and CDR2 is YSYEKL. The CDR3 consists of 17 residues. After removal of 4 bases from V and 5 bases from J, the junction contained 14 bases not matched to a gene. The CDR3 reads CASSLRAGGRAGETQYF. The CDR3 nucleotides are TGCGCCAGCAGCCTAAGGGCTGGCGGGAGGGCCGGCGAGACCCAGTACTTC.

The V call is TRBV19, the J call TRBJ1-1, with D possibly matching TRBD1 (6 bases). Germline lookup yields CDR1 LNHDA and CDR2 SQIVND (reference sequence). This CDR3 is built from 14 residues. The germline V and J ends were trimmed by 4 bases and 3 bases, with 12 bases remaining between them. The CDR3 DNA sequence: TGTGCCAGTAGTACAGGGGATTGGTACACTGAAGCTTTCTTT. Amino acids: CASSTGDWYTEAFF.

Here the CDR3 reads CASSYLEGLEQYF. The CDR3 DNA is TGTGCCAGCAGCTACTTGGAGGGTCTCGAGCAGTACTTC. This rearrangement joins TRBV7-3 to TRBJ2-7; possible D gene TRBD2, 6 bases. The V gene's germline CDR1 is SGHTA and CDR2 FQGTGA. The CDR3 consists of 13 residues. Deletions cut 4 bases from V and 6 bases from J, with 13 bases between.

The gene calls are TRBV10-3 and TRBJ2-1, with a possible D match to TRBD2 (6 bases). Germline CDR1 and CDR2: ENHRY and SYGVKD. The germline V and J ends were trimmed by 8 bases and 7 bases, with 15 bases remaining between them. This CDR3 region has 13 residues. The CDR3 loop is CAIARDPPNEQFF. CDR3 sequence (DNA): TGTGCCATCGCGCGGGACCCTCCGAATGAGCAGTTCTTC.

V and J are TRBV4-2 and TRBJ2-3; 14 bases line up with TRBD2. Germline V gene data show CDR1 as LGHNA and CDR2 as YNFKEQ. V shed 3 bases and J 4 bases; nucleotides not matched to a gene: 12. The length of the CDR3 is 19 residues. This CDR3 reads CASSQTPGTSGRWPDTQYF. The CDR3 nucleotides read TGTGCCAGCAGCCAGACCCCCGGGACTAGCGGGAGATGGCCAGATACGCAGTATTTT.

This chain uses TRBV4-1 with TRBJ2-5; the match to TRBD1 covers 7 bases. CDR1 and CDR2 (germline): MGHRA, YSYEKL. V lost 4 bases, J lost 5 bases, and 10 bases stayed unmatched. This CDR3 has 15 residues. The CDR3 spells CASSPETGMGETQYF. CDR3 in DNA: TGCGCCAGCAGCCCAGAGACAGGGATGGGGGAGACCCAGTACTTC.

The chain joins TRBV9 to TRBJ1-6; 8 bases agree with TRBD1. This CDR3 has 17 amino acids. The germline V gene has CDR1 SGDLS and CDR2 YYNGEE. With V trimmed by 3 bases and J by 3 bases, 8 bases remained unmatched. The CDR3 nucleotides read TGTGCCAGCAGCGCACAAGCCGGGACAGGCTATAATTCACCCCTCCACTTT. Its translation: CASSAQAGTGYNSPLHF.

Only a few counts were recorded for this clone. The V call is TRBV6-1, the J call TRBJ1-5; the match to TRBD1 covers 7 bases. Trimming at V came to 7 bases and at J to 7 bases, leaving 10 bases not matched to a gene. CDR1 is MNHNS, CDR2 SASEGT, per germline. The CDR3 consists of 14 residues. CDR3 protein: CASILAGGWQPQHF. In nucleotides, the CDR3 is TGTGCCAGCATCCTTGCAGGGGGGTGGCAGCCCCAGCATTTT.

V is TRBV10-1 and J is TRBJ2-3; 9 positions match TRBD2. The CDR3 is 15 amino acids. V shed 6 bases and J 3 bases; nucleotides not matched to a gene: 7. Germline V gives CDR1 WNHNN, CDR2 SYGVQD (reference sequence). The CDR3 region has the DNA TGCGCCAGCAGCCCCATAGCGGGAGTTACAGATACGCAGTATTTT. It codes for CASSPIAGVTDTQYF.

J is TRBJ2-5 and V is TRBV28; TRBD1 matches at 8 bases. CDR1 and CDR2 (germline): MDHEN, SYDVKM. This CDR3 region has 14 residues. The trim removed 7 bases at V and 5 bases at J, leaving 9 bases unmatched. The CDR3 here is CASTSTGVGETQYF. The CDR3 DNA is TGTGCCAGCACCTCGACAGGGGTCGGGGAGACCCAGTACTTC.

The chain employs TRBV27 and TRBJ2-5; TRBD2 aligns across 16 bases. The end of the DNA fits TRBJ2-7 better, so the J call may be wrong. CDR3 length: 19 amino acids. Germline CDR1 and CDR2: MNHEY and SMNVEV (reference sequence). In DNA form, the CDR3 reads TGTGCCAGCTCACCCGCGGGACTAGCGGGAGGGAAGAGCTCCTACGAGCAGTACTTC. Amino acid sequence: CASSPAGLAGGKSSYEQYF.

V is TRBV27 and J is TRBJ2-2, with D perhaps TRBD1 (6 bases). CDR1 and CDR2 from the germline V gene are MNHEY and SMNVEV (reference sequence). Trimming removed 7 bases at V and 8 bases at J, with 20 bases between. The CDR3 runs 15 residues. The CDR3: CASNPRGGKQGELFF. In DNA form, the CDR3 reads TGTGCCAGCAACCCCAGGGGCGGAAAGCAGGGGGAGCTGTTTTTT.

The CDR3 protein is CASSVIAVDTQYF. The CDR3 nucleotides read TGTGCCAGCAGCGTTATAGCGGTCGATACGCAGTATTTT. The V and J genes are TRBV7-2 and TRBJ2-3; maybe TRBD2 (6 bases). This CDR3 is built from 13 residues. V shed 5 bases and J shed 6 bases, with 12 bases lying between them. Germline V gene data show CDR1 as SGHTA and CDR2 as FQGNSA.

The J gene is TRBJ1-5, the V gene TRBV19; 8 nucleotides match TRBD1. V was pared by 4 bases and J by 5 bases, with 7 bases of the junction left unmatched. The germline gives CDR1 LNHDA, CDR2 SQIVND (reference sequence). The CDR3 covers 15 residues. The CDR3 reads CASSTLQGVYQPQHF. The CDR3 coding sequence is TGTGCCAGTAGTACGCTACAGGGGGTGTATCAGCCCCAGCATTTT.

Concerning this clone itself: The sample holds other DNA sequences that translate to the same CDR3. This sequence joins TRBV30 and TRBJ1-2, with D hard to call. The V gene lost 0 bases and the J gene lost 7 bases, with 6 bases spanning the gap. Per germline, CDR1 GTSNPN and CDR2 SVGIG (reference sequence). CDR3 length: 11 residues. The CDR3 here is CAWSVSGGYTF. In nucleotides, the CDR3 is TGTGCCTGGAGTGTTTCGGGTGGCTACACCTTC.

The V gene is TRBV10-2, the J gene TRBJ2-7, with 7 bases lining up with TRBD2. This CDR3 is built from 15 residues. Germline CDR1 and CDR2: WSHSY and SAAADI. V gave up 2 bases and J gave up 3 bases; unmatched junction bases: 7. The CDR3, as DNA: TGCGCCAGCAGTGAGAGCGGGAATCTAGGCTACGAGCAGTACTTC. Translating gives CASSESGNLGYEQYF.

The rearrangement links TRBV19 to TRBJ1-2; 8 bases are shared with TRBD1. The CDR3 extends over 14 amino acids. The V segment lost 8 bases and the J segment 8 bases; nucleotides outside the gene matches: 13. Germline values: CDR1 LNHDA, CDR2 SQIVND (reference sequence). Here the CDR3 DNA reads TGTGCCAGTGGATGGACAGGGCGGGCCCTCGGCTACACCTTC. It yields the protein CASGWTGRALGYTF.

The V gene is TRBV6-5, the J gene TRBJ1-2; D is uncertain. In germline, CDR1 is MNHEY, CDR2 SVGAGI. The CDR3 extends over 15 amino acids. Trimming cost V 6 bases and J 1 base, with 15 bases left between them. CDR3 protein: CASRPTLLLNYGYTF. CDR3 nucleotide sequence: TGTGCCAGCAGACCCACCCTGTTACTTAACTATGGCTACACCTTC.

This chain uses TRBV5-6 with TRBJ2-5; a possible D gene is TRBD2 (5 bases). The V gene's germline CDR1 is SGHDT and CDR2 YYEEEE. The V gene lost 0 bases and the J gene lost 1 base, with 7 bases spanning the gap. The CDR3 has 14 amino acids. The DNA of the CDR3 is TGTGCCAGCAGCTTGGGGGAGATCCAAGAGACCCAGTACTTC. Translated, it gives CASSLGEIQETQYF.

The chain links TRBV6-6 to TRBJ1-4, with 7 bases fitting TRBD1. Per germline, CDR1 MNHNY and CDR2 SVGAGI (reference sequence). The CDR3 consists of 16 residues. The V gene end was trimmed by 8 bases and the J gene end by 6 bases; junction bases not matched to a gene: 15. CDR3 nucleotides: TGTGCCAGCTGGGACAGAGCGGGCACCTTTTATGAAAAACTGTTTTTT. This sequence encodes CASWDRAGTFYEKLFF.

As concerns this clone: The same CDR3 can be traced to other DNA sequences in this sample. The gene calls are TRBV30 and TRBJ2-3, with TRBD2 matching 7 bases. V shed 0 bases, J shed 3 bases, and the junction held 3 bases outside the gene matches. Germline V gene sequence: CDR1 GTSNPN, CDR2 SVGIG (reference sequence). The CDR3 totals 14 residues. The CDR3 sequence: CAWSVGGSTDTQYF. The DNA of the CDR3 is TGTGCCTGGAGTGTGGGGGGGTCGACAGATACGCAGTATTTT.